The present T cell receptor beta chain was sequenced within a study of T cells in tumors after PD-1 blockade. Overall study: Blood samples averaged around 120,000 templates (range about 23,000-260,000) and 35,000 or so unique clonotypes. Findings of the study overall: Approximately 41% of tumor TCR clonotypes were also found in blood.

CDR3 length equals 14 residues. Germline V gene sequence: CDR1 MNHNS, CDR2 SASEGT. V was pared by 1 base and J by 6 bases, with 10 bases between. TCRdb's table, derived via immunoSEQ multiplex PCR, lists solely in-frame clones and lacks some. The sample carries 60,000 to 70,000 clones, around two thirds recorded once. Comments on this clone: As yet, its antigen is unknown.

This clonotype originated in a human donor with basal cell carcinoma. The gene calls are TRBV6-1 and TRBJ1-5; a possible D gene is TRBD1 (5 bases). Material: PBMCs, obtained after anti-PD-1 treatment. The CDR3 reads CASSEVPRGQPQHF. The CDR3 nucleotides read TGTGCCAGCAGTGAAGTTCCTAGGGGTCAGCCCCAGCATTTT.